What follows are 5 T cell receptor beta chains derived from one specimen sequenced in a study of cytomegalovirus exposure and HLA in healthy donors. The PCR made use of 60 Vbeta and 13 Jbeta primers. Only in-frame clones appear in the TCRdb table, and some are missing; sequencing was by immunoSEQ multiplex PCR. The data show about 130,000 clones, roughly 84% seen once. Sequences were obtained from PBMCs. These receptors were taken from a man in his forties or fifties in good health and CMV-seronegative.

This chain joins TRBV4-1 and TRBJ2-7, with D perhaps matching TRBD2 (6 bases). The J call may not be correct, given that the DNA end is closer to TRBJ2-1. Germline CDR1 reads MGHRA; CDR2 reads YSYEKL. CDR3 length equals 13 residues. CDR3 nucleotides: TGCGCCAGCAGCCCGGGACTGCACTACGAGCAGTTCTTC. Translating it yields CASSPGLHYEQFF.

This clone has more than one count but fewer than ten. The gene calls are TRBV2 and TRBJ2-1; D might be TRBD2 (6 bases). V lost 2 bases to trimming and J lost 2 bases, with 10 bases between them. CDR3 size: 15 residues. Per the germline V gene, CDR1 is SNHLY and CDR2 is FYNNEI. The CDR3 sequence: CASSELAEAYNEQFF. Here the CDR3 DNA reads TGTGCCAGCAGTGAATTAGCGGAGGCCTACAATGAGCAGTTCTTC.

The V and J genes are TRBV5-5 and TRBJ2-7; no clear D gene. Germline values: CDR1 SGHKS, CDR2 YYEKEE (reference sequence). The CDR3 is 14 residues long. V lost 0 bases to trimming and J lost 2 bases, with 9 bases between them. The CDR3 bases are TGTGCCAGCAGCTTGGCCCTGGAGACCTACGAGCAGTACTTC. It encodes CASSLALETYEQYF.

The chain combines TRBV9 with TRBJ2-7; TRBD1 matches 7 bases. J was trimmed by 3 bases and V by 7 bases; bases with no gene match: 25. The CDR3 is made up of 19 amino acids. Per germline, CDR1 SGDLS and CDR2 YYNGEE. The CDR3 here is CASGIRGRSVVPVCYEQYF. The DNA of the CDR3 is TGTGCCAGCGGCATCAGGGGGAGAAGCGTCGTCCCTGTCTGCTACGAGCAGTACTTC.

The V call is TRBV5-1, the J call TRBJ1-1, with D perhaps TRBD1 (5 bases). The germline gives CDR1 SGHRS, CDR2 YFSETQ. The CDR3 covers 18 residues. Trimming cost V 0 bases and J 5 bases, with 23 bases left between them. The CDR3 DNA sequence: TGCGCCAGCAGCTTGGCCCTAATCCGGGGGGGGAATGGGACTGAAGCTTTCTTT. Protein: CASSLALIRGGNGTEAFF.